The 27 T cell receptor beta chains in this list originate from one sample, sequenced in a study of T-cell reconstitution after alpha-beta-depleted transplantation in children. Preparation of the TCRbeta library used unique molecular identifiers. TCRdb fed the PCR reads into MiXCR, producing one record per CDR3 protein. The repertoire holds hundreds of thousands of distinct CDR3 sequences, with around 13% as singletons. Sequenced material: PBMCs, taken before TCRalphabeta/CD19-depleted stem cell transplant. The receptor source for this set is a girl aged 2-10 years with congenital amegakaryocytic thrombocytopenia, due to receive a stem cell transplant.

The chain combines TRBV28 with TRBJ2-7; a possible D gene is TRBD1 (6 bases). V lost 8 bases, J lost 0 bases, and 11 bases lay in between. This CDR3 region has 13 residues. In germline, CDR1 is MDHEN, CDR2 SYDVKM. CDR3 coding DNA: TGTGCCAGCCGGGACATGAGCTCCTACGAGCAGTACTTC. This sequence encodes CASRDMSSYEQYF.

V is TRBV12-3 or TRBV12-4 and J is TRBJ2-1, with D perhaps TRBD2 (5 bases). Trimming removed 7 bases from V and 6 bases from J, with 16 bases in between. This CDR3 region has 14 residues. The CDR3 loop reads CASTVSTGTNEQFF. For the CDR3, the DNA is TGTGCCAGCACAGTCAGTACGGGAACCAATGAGCAGTTCTTC.

This clonotype was seen ten or more times. The J gene is TRBJ2-2, the V gene TRBV12-3 or TRBV12-4; D is possibly TRBD2 (5 bases). CDR3 length equals 12 residues. Deletions cut 9 bases from V and 8 bases from J, with 13 bases between. In DNA form, the CDR3 reads TGTGCCAGTCTCCGGAGCGGTGGGGAGCTGTTTTTT. Its protein is CASLRSGGELFF.

The chain uses TRBV5-1 and TRBJ1-1; D may be TRBD1 (5 bases). The CDR3 contains 15 residues. Germline V gives CDR1 SGHRS, CDR2 YFSETQ. The ends were cut back, 2 bases at V and 4 bases at J, with 15 bases in the middle. Here the CDR3 reads CASSFRTGGTTEAFF. CDR3 DNA: TGCGCCAGCAGCTTTCGTACAGGCGGGACCACTGAAGCTTTCTTT.

This clonotype came up many times. DNA for the CDR3: TGCAGCGTTGACGGGACTAGCGGTAGCACAGATACGCAGTATTTT. Residues: CSVDGTSGSTDTQYF. The chain is built from TRBV29-1 and TRBJ2-3, with TRBD2 matching over 11 bases. This CDR3 is 15 amino acids long. CDR1 and CDR2 from the germline V gene are SQVTM and ANQGSEA. The ends lost 3 bases at V and 0 bases at J; junction bases unmatched: 2.

There are many counts of this clonotype. DNA of the CDR3: TGCAGTGCTAGAGATCGGAGATGGGGGACTAGCGGCACAGATACGCAGTATTTT. Translated: CSARDRRWGTSGTDTQYF. V is TRBV20-1 and J is TRBJ2-3; 10 bases are a match to TRBD2. In germline, CDR1 is DFQATT, CDR2 SNEGSKA (reference sequence). Germline trimming cut 0 bases from V and 1 base from J; bases unmatched to any gene: 10. The CDR3 runs 18 residues.

V is TRBV3-1 and J is TRBJ2-5; TRBD2 matches at 9 bases. CDR3 length equals 14 residues. Trimming cost V 6 bases and J 7 bases; bases outside gene matches: 9. Germline lookup yields CDR1 LGHDT and CDR2 YNNKEL (reference sequence). CDR3 nucleotides: TGTGCCAGCAGTCTAGCGGGACCAAGTAGGACCCAGTACTTC. Translation gives CASSLAGPSRTQYF.

The chain uses TRBV5-1 and TRBJ1-1; TRBD1 matches 7 bases. Germline-derived CDR1 and CDR2 are SGHRS and YFSETQ. The CDR3 consists of 15 residues. V trimming: 5 bases; J trimming: 4 bases; junction bases outside the gene matches: 11. The CDR3 here is CASREDRVGVTEAFF. CDR3 nucleotide sequence: TGCGCCAGCAGGGAAGACAGGGTCGGCGTCACTGAAGCTTTCTTT.

This chain uses TRBV20-1 with TRBJ2-5; 8 nucleotides line up with TRBD2. CDR1 DFQATT and CDR2 SNEGSKA come from the germline V gene (reference sequence). The junction had 7 bases not matched to a gene; V was cut back by 5 bases and J by 2 bases. The CDR3 is made up of 14 amino acids. The CDR3 loop reads CSAASTSGQETQYF. CDR3 nucleotide sequence: TGCAGTGCTGCATCAACTAGCGGACAAGAGACCCAGTACTTC.

The gene calls are TRBV20-1 and TRBJ2-1, with D possibly matching TRBD1 (5 bases). The length of the CDR3 is 14 residues. Trimming stripped 3 bases from V and 1 base from J, with 10 bases between. The germline CDR1 and CDR2 sequences are DFQATT and SNEGSKA (reference sequence). CDR3 in amino acids: CSASSRGSYNEQFF. CDR3 DNA: TGCAGTGCTAGTTCAAGGGGTTCCTACAATGAGCAGTTCTTC.

This clonotype has a handful of counts. The V gene is TRBV5-4, the J gene TRBJ1-1; 8 bases are shared with TRBD1. The J segment lost 4 bases and the V segment lost 2 bases, leaving 7 bases of the junction unmatched. The CDR3 is 15 residues long. In germline, CDR1 is SGHNT, CDR2 YYREEE (reference sequence). Here the CDR3 DNA reads TGTGCCAGCAGCTTCGACAGGGGTGGTGGCACTGAAGCTTTCTTT. Protein sequence: CASSFDRGGGTEAFF. Full variable domain (rest looked up from reference TRBV5-4 and TRBJ1-1): ETGVTQSPTHLIKTRGQQVTLRCSSQSGHNTVSWYQQALGQGPQFIFQYYREEENGRGNFPPRFSGLQFPNYSSELNVNALELDDSALYLCASSFDRGGGTEAFFGQGTRLTVV.

This clonotype was observed many times. The chain is built from TRBV20-1 and TRBJ1-1, with D unclear. V lost 2 bases to trimming and J lost 2 bases, with 15 bases between them. CDR1 is DFQATT and CDR2 is SNEGSKA in the germline V gene (reference sequence). CDR3 size: 15 residues. CDR3: CSARPTPSYNTEAFF. DNA of the CDR3: TGCAGTGCTAGACCAACCCCCTCATACAACACTGAAGCTTTCTTT.

The chain employs TRBV5-1 and TRBJ2-1; 9 positions agree with TRBD1. The CDR3 is 14 residues long. Germline trimming cut 4 bases from V and 6 bases from J; bases unmatched to any gene: 5. CDR1 is SGHRS, CDR2 YFSETQ, per germline. In nucleotides, the CDR3 is TGCGCCAGCAGCGCGGGACAGGGCCGCAATGAGCAGTTCTTC. Translation: CASSAGQGRNEQFF.

This clonotype was detected many times. The chain combines TRBV5-1 with TRBJ2-1; 11 nucleotides line up with TRBD2. The CDR3 totals 14 residues. Germline V gene sequence: CDR1 SGHRS, CDR2 YFSETQ. Trimming removed 4 bases from V and 10 bases from J; junction bases left unmatched: 7. CDR3 DNA: TGCGCCAGCAGCGTTACCGGGACTAGCGGAGAGCAGTTCTTC. Translating it yields CASSVTGTSGEQFF. Full variable domain (missing parts from reference TRBV5-1 and TRBJ2-1): KAGVTQTPRYLIKTRGQQVTLSCSPISGHRSVSWYQQTPGQGLQFLFEYFSETQRNKGNFPGRFSGRQFSNSRSEMNVSTLELGDSALYLCASSVTGTSGEQFFGPGTRLTVL.

This clonotype was counted many times. V usage is TRBV12-3 or TRBV12-4 and J usage is TRBJ2-1; tentatively, D is TRBD2 (5 bases). V lost 5 bases, J lost 15 bases, and 20 bases lay in between. This CDR3 comprises 13 residues. The CDR3 DNA reads as TGTGCCAGCAGTCCAACCCTTCCTAGCAGAAGGTTCTTC. This codes for CASSPTLPSRRFF.

This clonotype occurred many times. This chain links TRBV24-1 with TRBJ2-2; D could derive from TRBD1 or TRBD2 (5 bases each). The V gene lost 0 bases and the J gene lost 2 bases, with 15 bases spanning the gap. This CDR3 has 18 amino acids. In germline, CDR1 is KGHDR, CDR2 SFDVKD. CDR3 in amino acids: CATSDLREGTLNTGELFF. CDR3 nucleotides: TGTGCCACCAGTGATTTGCGTGAGGGGACGCTTAACACCGGGGAGCTGTTTTTT.

V gene TRBV29-1 combines with J gene TRBJ1-1, with 7 bases matching TRBD1. Per germline, CDR1 SQVTM and CDR2 ANQGSEA. There are 15 residues in the CDR3. The junction had 11 bases not matched to a gene; V was cut back by 7 bases and J by 0 bases. The CDR3 loop is CSGGTALSMNTEAFF. CDR3 coding DNA: TGCAGCGGGGGGACAGCTCTTTCTATGAACACTGAAGCTTTCTTT.

This clonotype has more than one count but fewer than ten. The chain couples TRBV7-9 to TRBJ2-1; 11 nucleotides align to TRBD2. The V gene end was trimmed by 5 bases and the J gene end by 14 bases; junction bases not matched to a gene: 11. This CDR3 comprises 14 residues. Germline loops: CDR1 SEHNR, CDR2 FQNEAQ (reference sequence). CDR3 amino acids: CASSTTSGGFSEFF. Here the CDR3 DNA reads TGTGCCAGCAGCACAACTAGCGGGGGTTTCTCGGAGTTCTTC.

The rearrangement uses TRBV5-1 and TRBJ1-6; possible D gene TRBD1, 6 bases. Trimming cost V 2 bases and J 8 bases, with 17 bases left between them. Germline-derived CDR1 and CDR2 are SGHRS and YFSETQ. This CDR3 has 16 residues. CDR3 sequence: CASSFGNRDLYSPLHF. CDR3 sequence (DNA): TGCGCCAGCAGCTTCGGCAACAGGGACCTTTATTCACCCCTCCACTTT.

The rearrangement uses TRBV7-8 and TRBJ2-2; D remains ambiguous. The ends were cut back, 2 bases at V and 4 bases at J, with 11 bases in the middle. CDR3 size: 15 residues. Looked up from germline, CDR1 is SGHVS and CDR2 is FQNEAQ. The CDR3 loop is CASSLLSRATGELFF. The CDR3 bases are TGTGCCAGCAGCTTACTTAGCCGGGCCACCGGGGAGCTGTTTTTT. The variable domain in full, with the rest retrieved from reference TRBV7-8 and TRBJ2-2, is GAGVSQSPRYKVAKRGQDVALRCDPISGHVSLFWYQQALGQGPEFLTYFQNEAQLDKSGLPSDRFFAERPEGSVSTLKIQRTQQEDSAVYLCASSLLSRATGELFFGEGSRLTVL.

The chain uses TRBV20-1 and TRBJ1-1; D gene unclear. Germline CDR1 DFQATT, CDR2 SNEGSKA (reference sequence). Trimming removed 2 bases at V and 3 bases at J, with 13 bases between. The CDR3 extends over 14 amino acids. CDR3 sequence: CSARYHERYTEAFF. The CDR3 DNA is TGCAGTGCTAGATACCACGAACGGTACACTGAAGCTTTCTTT.

The rearrangement links TRBV6-6 to TRBJ2-5; D not resolved. V lost 3 bases, J lost 12 bases, and 14 bases lay in between. Germline-derived CDR1 and CDR2 are MNHNY and SVGAGI (reference sequence). CDR3 length: 12 residues. Here the CDR3 DNA reads TGTGCCAGCAGTTATTGGTCTGTGGTGAAGTACTTC. This translates into CASSYWSVVKYF.

The rearrangement links TRBV7-9 to TRBJ2-3; D not certain. This CDR3 region has 15 residues. Germline CDR1 SEHNR, CDR2 FQNEAQ (reference sequence). V was pared by 4 bases and J by 2 bases, with 13 bases between. Here the CDR3 reads CASSWTTRNTDTQYF. DNA of the CDR3: TGTGCCAGCAGCTGGACGACTCGGAACACAGATACGCAGTATTTT.

This clonotype was recorded many times. This chain links TRBV20-1 with TRBJ2-3, with TRBD2 matching 11 bases. V lost 3 bases to trimming and J lost 4 bases; unmatched junction nucleotides: 9. CDR1 and CDR2 (germline): DFQATT, SNEGSKA (reference sequence). The CDR3 runs 16 residues. The CDR3 DNA reads TGCAGTGCTAGTCCCAGGTTTAGCGGGAGGGCAGATACGCAGTATTTT. This sequence encodes CSASPRFSGRADTQYF.

The table lists this clonotype with many counts. The chain couples TRBV15 to TRBJ2-3; 10 nucleotides align to TRBD2. CDR1 is LNHNV, CDR2 YYDKDF, per germline (reference sequence). The CDR3 has 15 amino acids. Unmatched junction bases numbered 10, after V lost 9 bases and J lost 4 bases. The CDR3 spells CATSFLAGVPDTQYF. The CDR3 nucleotides read TGTGCCACGAGCTTTCTAGCGGGAGTCCCAGATACGCAGTATTTT.

At least ten counts were recorded for this clonotype. The chain has TRBV11-2 and TRBJ2-7; D is perhaps TRBD2 (6 bases). The ends were cut back, 2 bases at V and 4 bases at J, with 12 bases in the middle. This CDR3 spans 14 amino acids. Germline V gene data show CDR1 as SGHAT and CDR2 as FQNNGV. The CDR3 nucleotides are TGTGCCAGCAGCTTATCTAGCGTACCGTACGAGCAGTACTTC. Its protein product is CASSLSSVPYEQYF. Together with reference TRBV11-2 and TRBJ2-7, the CDR3 gives the full variable domain: EAGVAQSPRYKIIEKRQSVAFWCNPISGHATLYWYQQILGQGPKLLIQFQNNGVVDDSQLPKDRFSAERLKGVDSTLKIQPAKLEDSAVYLCASSLSSVPYEQYFGPGTRLTVT.

At least ten counts were recorded for this clonotype. The chain uses TRBV20-1 and TRBJ1-5; possible D gene TRBD1, 5 bases. Germline CDR1 is DFQATT and CDR2 is SNEGSKA (reference sequence). V gave up 5 bases and J gave up 7 bases, with 15 bases separating them. This CDR3 region has 13 residues. In nucleotides, the CDR3 is TGCAGTGCTGGGGGGTCGGGCCGGCAGCCCCAGCATTTT. Its protein is CSAGGSGRQPQHF.